These 13 T cell receptor beta chains originate from one sample sequenced in a study of blood T cell repertoires in COVID-19. Produced via immunoSEQ multiplex PCR; TCRdb's table is partial and in-frame only. The sample lists under 250,000 clones; around 88% were seen once. Sequencing input: peripheral blood. All receptors come from a woman over 75 with COVID-19, enrolled during active disease.

The chain links TRBV10-3 to TRBJ2-2; 8 nucleotides line up with TRBD1. Germline CDR1 is ENHRY and CDR2 is SYGVKD. The CDR3 consists of 15 residues. With V trimmed by 2 bases and J by 7 bases, 6 bases remained unmatched. CDR3 loop: CAISEPQGANGELFF. In DNA, the CDR3 is TGTGCCATCAGTGAGCCCCAGGGGGCGAACGGGGAGCTGTTTTTT.

This clone was observed a handful of times. The chain links TRBV3-1 (or the pseudogene TRBV3-2) to TRBJ2-5; 8 bases fit TRBD2. The CDR3 has 14 amino acids. Unmatched junction bases numbered 5, after V lost 4 bases and J lost 4 bases. CDR1 is LGHDT and CDR2 is YNNKEL in the germline V gene (reference sequence). The CDR3 region is CASSPSGGIETQYF. DNA for the CDR3: TGTGCCAGCAGCCCAAGCGGGGGAATAGAGACCCAGTACTTC.

This clone was observed at least ten times. V usage is TRBV5-1 and J usage is TRBJ2-7, with 10 bases lining up with TRBD2. Per germline, CDR1 SGHRS and CDR2 YFSETQ. There are 16 residues in the CDR3. V gave up 4 bases and J gave up 3 bases; unmatched junction bases: 10. CDR3 protein: CASSPISGTSVYEQYF. In DNA, the CDR3 is TGCGCCAGCAGCCCGATCTCCGGGACTAGCGTCTACGAGCAGTACTTC.

This chain links TRBV5-5 with TRBJ2-3; D not certain. V was cut by 1 base and J by 4 bases, with 10 bases left in between. The CDR3 is made up of 14 amino acids. From germline, CDR1 is SGHKS and CDR2 YYEKEE (reference sequence). This chain's CDR3 is CASSLSFTADTQYF. The DNA of the CDR3 is TGTGCCAGCAGCTTGAGCTTTACAGCAGATACGCAGTATTTT.

This chain links TRBV6-2 or TRBV6-3 with TRBJ1-1; TRBD1 matches at 8 bases. The V segment lost 2 bases and the J segment 5 bases; nucleotides outside the gene matches: 7. The CDR3 runs 15 residues. In germline, CDR1 is MNHEY, CDR2 SVGEGT. The CDR3, as DNA: TGTGCCAGCAGTTACGTATCTTGGACAGGGACTGAAGCTTTCTTT. Protein: CASSYVSWTGTEAFF.

The chain carries TRBV5-1 and TRBJ1-1; TRBD1 matches at 9 bases. The CDR3 runs to 16 residues. V was clipped by 6 bases and J by 1 base; unmatched bases: 10. Germline assignment: CDR1 SGHRS and CDR2 YFSETQ. CDR3 bases: TGCGCCAGCACCAACCGGGACAGGGAAAAGAACACTGAAGCTTTCTTT. It codes for CASTNRDREKNTEAFF.

The chain couples TRBV5-1 to TRBJ1-2; 7 bases map to TRBD1. CDR1 SGHRS and CDR2 YFSETQ come from the germline V gene. This CDR3 contains 15 residues. V trimming: 4 bases; J trimming: 8 bases; junction bases outside the gene matches: 14. CDR3 DNA sequence: TGCGCCAGCAGCCAAGAGACAGGGAGAGGCAAGGGCTACACCTTC. It is translated as CASSQETGRGKGYTF.

The CDR3 DNA sequence: TGCAGCATAAGGACAGGGGGGAACACTGAAGCTTTCTTT. Protein product: CSIRTGGNTEAFF. V and J are TRBV29-1 and TRBJ1-1; 10 nucleotides line up with TRBD1. This CDR3 comprises 13 residues. The germline V gene encodes CDR1 SQVTM and CDR2 ANQGSEA. J was trimmed by 1 base and V by 8 bases; bases with no gene match: 4.

The chain carries TRBV5-1 and TRBJ2-5; no reliable D call. Trimming took 2 bases from V and 3 from J, leaving 5 bases between them. Germline-derived CDR1 and CDR2 are SGHRS and YFSETQ. CDR3 length: 12 amino acids. CDR3 coding DNA: TGCGCCAGCAGCTTTCAAAAAGAGACCCAGTACTTC. The encoded protein is CASSFQKETQYF.

This clone was counted only a few times. This chain joins TRBV21-1 and TRBJ1-1. TRBV21-1 corresponds to a pseudogene. The CDR3 is 19 residues long. CDR3: CASLDPRWEPAPMNTEAFF. The DNA for the CDR3 is TGTGCCAGCCTAGATCCGCGATGGGAGCCTGCTCCTATGAACACTGAAGCTTTCTTT.

V usage is TRBV19 and J usage is TRBJ2-2, with 9 bases fitting TRBD1. The CDR3 is made up of 16 amino acids. The germline V gene has CDR1 LNHDA and CDR2 SQIVND (reference sequence). With 2 bases clipped from V and 3 bases from J, the junction kept 4 bases outside the gene matches. The CDR3 is CASSITGGIDTGELFF. DNA of the CDR3: TGTGCCAGTAGTATAACAGGGGGCATCGACACCGGGGAGCTGTTTTTT. Complete variable domain (other parts from reference TRBV19 and TRBJ2-2): DGGITQSPKYLFRKEGQNVTLSCEQNLNHDAMYWYRQDPGQGLRLIYYSQIVNDFQKGDIAEGYSVSREKKESFPLTVTSAQKNPTAFYLCASSITGGIDTGELFFGEGSRLTVL.

J is TRBJ1-1 and V is TRBV7-2; D not certain. V lost 5 bases to trimming and J lost 11 bases, with 24 bases between them. This CDR3 region has 15 residues. Looked up from germline, CDR1 is SGHTA and CDR2 is FQGNSA. CDR3 residues: CASSHRGYDSITAFF. DNA for the CDR3: TGTGCCAGCAGCCATAGAGGGTATGACTCGATAACGGCTTTCTTT.

The chain carries TRBV5-1 and TRBJ1-1; maybe TRBD1 (5 bases). CDR3 length: 14 amino acids. Trimming cost V 3 bases and J 5 bases, with 14 bases left between them. Germline V gene sequence: CDR1 SGHRS, CDR2 YFSETQ. CDR3 protein: CASSSLDSLTEAFF. As DNA, the CDR3 is TGCGCCAGCAGCTCCTTAGACAGTTTAACTGAAGCTTTCTTT.